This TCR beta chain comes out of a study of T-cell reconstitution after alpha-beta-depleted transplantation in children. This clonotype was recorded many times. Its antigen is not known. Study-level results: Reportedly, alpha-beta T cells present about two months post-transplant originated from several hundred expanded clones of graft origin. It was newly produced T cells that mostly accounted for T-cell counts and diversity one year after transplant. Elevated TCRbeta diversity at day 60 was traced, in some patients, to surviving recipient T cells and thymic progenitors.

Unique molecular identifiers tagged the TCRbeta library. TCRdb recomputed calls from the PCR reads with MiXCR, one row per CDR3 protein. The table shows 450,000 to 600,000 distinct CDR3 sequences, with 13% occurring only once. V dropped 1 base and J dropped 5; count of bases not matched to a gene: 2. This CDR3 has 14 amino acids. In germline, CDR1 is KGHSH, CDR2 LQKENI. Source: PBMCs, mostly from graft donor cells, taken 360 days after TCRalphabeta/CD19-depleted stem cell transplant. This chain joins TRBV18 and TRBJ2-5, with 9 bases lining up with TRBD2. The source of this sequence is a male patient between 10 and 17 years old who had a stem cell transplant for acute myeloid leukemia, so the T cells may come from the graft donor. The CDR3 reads CASSPLAGAETQYF. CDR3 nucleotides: TGTGCCAGCTCACCACTAGCGGGAGCGGAGACCCAGTACTTC.